This TCR beta chain was captured in a study of T-cell memory formation after mild COVID-19. Study-wide results and limits: Contracting clones from day 15 to 85 showed balanced CD4/CD8; later expanders favored CD4+. Pre-infection memory held some responding clones, suggesting pre-existing cross-reactive T cells responded.

This clonotype was picked up a small number of times. Its antigen remains unknown. 5'RACE, which relied on constant-segment primers, yielded TCR alpha and TCR beta cDNA libraries carrying sample barcodes and UMIs. TCRdb reprocessed the 5' RACE reads via MiXCR and lists one record per CDR3 protein. The sample holds roughly 250,000 distinct CDR3 sequences; about 16% are singletons and the top ten take approximately 3.4%. Germline CDR1 is SGHDT and CDR2 is YYEEEE. Between the trimmed V and J ends, which lost 5 bases and 1 base, there was a span of 10 bases. CDR3 length: 14 residues. The sequenced sample consisted of PBMCs or a T cell subset sorted from them (not recorded which). This receptor was obtained from a man between 18 and 29 years old who had mild COVID-19 (a few samples of this study predate the infection). Cell type and time point are not known. The chain joins TRBV5-6 to TRBJ1-5; no firm D call. Here the CDR3 DNA reads TGTGCCAGCAGTTTGCTTATAAGCAATCAGCCCCAGCATTTT. Translating gives CASSLLISNQPQHF. Variable domain in full (rest from reference TRBV5-6 and TRBJ1-5): DAGVTQSPTHLIKTRGQQVTLRCSPKSGHDTVSWYQQALGQGPQFIFQYYEEEERQRGNFPDRFSGHQFPNYSSELNVNALLLGDSALYLCASSLLISNQPQHFGDGTRLSIL.